This passage covers 17 T cell receptor beta chains from one sample sequenced in a study of blood T cells in healthy people across ages (dated by TCRdb to between 2015 and 2017). Libraries were constructed by 5' RACE. Sequencer: Illumina HiSeq 2500. A second PCR of about 7 to 12 cycles was run with a J-beta primer mix and a sample-barcoded 5' primer. The public sequencing data were trimmed at Q25 with fastp and processed into clonotypes with MiXCR by TCRdb, which kept only in-frame beta chains. Entries are consolidated by CDR3 protein sequence, retaining the most common genes and DNA. This sample comprises roughly 570,000 distinct CDR3 sequences, 27% of them detected only once. The biggest ten clones account for around a sixth of the sample. Source material: blood. Receptors were obtained from a woman aged 70-85 years in good health.

The chain is built from TRBV27 and TRBJ2-3; D perhaps matches TRBD2 (6 bases). This CDR3 comprises 15 residues. Germline V gene data show CDR1 as MNHEY and CDR2 as SMNVEV (reference sequence). V lost 6 bases and J 11 bases, leaving 24 bases between the germline ends. CDR3 residues: CASRMEGGRGPRQYF. In DNA, the CDR3 is TGTGCCAGCAGGATGGAGGGTGGGCGAGGACCTCGGCAGTATTTT.

This sequence joins TRBV5-1 and TRBJ1-1; 9 nucleotides line up with TRBD1. The CDR3 is 18 amino acids. The J segment lost 4 bases and the V segment lost 2 bases, leaving 15 bases of the junction unmatched. The germline V gene encodes CDR1 SGHRS and CDR2 YFSETQ. The CDR3 sequence is CASSFGQGRYLSSTEAFF. Written as DNA, the CDR3 is TGCGCCAGCAGCTTTGGACAGGGGCGCTATCTGTCCAGCACTGAAGCTTTCTTT.

This sequence joins TRBV5-1 and TRBJ2-1; 7 bases map to TRBD1. The CDR3 runs 18 residues. After removal of 1 base from V and 2 bases from J, the junction contained 12 bases not matched to a gene. Germline CDR1 SGHRS, CDR2 YFSETQ. CDR3 DNA: TGCGCCAGCAGCTTGAAAAGCCGGGACAGCGGTACCTACAATGAGCAGTTCTTC. It yields the protein CASSLKSRDSGTYNEQFF.

This clonotype has just a few counts. This rearrangement joins TRBV7-9 to TRBJ1-2; the match to TRBD1 covers 8 bases. Trimming removed 5 bases from V and 2 bases from J; junction bases left unmatched: 10. Per the germline V gene, CDR1 is SEHNR and CDR2 is FQNEAQ (reference sequence). The CDR3 totals 16 residues. The CDR3 DNA reads TGTGCCAGCAGCCCGAGGACAGGGAGAGGGAACTATGGCTACACCTTC. The encoded protein is CASSPRTGRGNYGYTF.

CDR3 in DNA: TGTGCCAGCAGCTCCTCGGACCACAAGAACACCGGGGAGCTGTTTTTT. It is translated as CASSSSDHKNTGELFF. The V and J genes are TRBV13 and TRBJ2-2; D is uncertain. V lost 4 bases, J lost 1 base, and 13 bases lay in between. Germline V gene lookup returns CDR1 PRHDT and CDR2 FYEKMQ (reference sequence). The CDR3 extends over 16 amino acids. Filled out from reference TRBV13 and TRBJ2-2, the complete variable domain reads AAGVIQSPRHLIKEKRETATLKCYPIPRHDTVYWYQQGPGQDPQFLISFYEKMQSDKGSIPDRFSAQQFSDYHSELNMSSLELGDSALYFCASSSSDHKNTGELFFGEGSRLTVL.

The J gene is TRBJ1-2, the V gene TRBV28, with D uncertain. Looked up from germline, CDR1 is MDHEN and CDR2 is SYDVKM. The CDR3 has 14 amino acids. V lost 1 base and J 4 bases, leaving 10 bases between the germline ends. CDR3 DNA sequence: TGTGCCAGCAGTTTATCGGGTAGGCTCTATGGCTACACCTTC. Translating gives CASSLSGRLYGYTF.

This clonotype has only a few counts. V usage is TRBV20-1 and J usage is TRBJ2-5; a possible D gene is TRBD2 (6 bases). The CDR3 consists of 13 residues. CDR1 and CDR2 (germline): DFQATT, SNEGSKA (reference sequence). With 7 bases removed from V and 0 bases from J, the gap between germline ends came to 12 bases. CDR3 bases: TGCAGTGGTTTGGCGGGATACCAAGAGACCCAGTACTTC. Its translation: CSGLAGYQETQYF.

The chain employs TRBV6-6 and TRBJ2-7; a possible D gene is TRBD1 (6 bases). The CDR3 consists of 12 residues. Between the trimmed V and J ends, which lost 6 bases and 4 bases, there was a span of 10 bases. Germline CDR1 reads MNHNY; CDR2 reads SVGAGI (reference sequence). The CDR3 DNA reads as TGTGCCAGCAGAAAACAGGGTTACGAGCAGTACTTC. Residues: CASRKQGYEQYF.

This clonotype was detected only a few times. The rearrangement links TRBV11-2 to TRBJ2-6; the D gene is possibly TRBD1 (5 bases). The V gene's germline CDR1 is SGHAT and CDR2 FQNNGV. V shed 1 base and J shed 4 bases, with 8 bases lying between them. This CDR3 is built from 15 residues. CDR3 amino acids: CASSLGTLGANVLTF. In DNA, the CDR3 is TGTGCCAGCAGCTTAGGGACACTGGGGGCCAACGTCCTGACTTTC.

This clonotype was seen more than once but under ten times. V and J are TRBV7-2 and TRBJ2-3, with D perhaps matching TRBD1 (6 bases). The V and J ends lost 5 bases and 2 bases respectively, with 20 bases between them. This CDR3 is 17 amino acids long. Germline CDR1 and CDR2: SGHTA and FQGNSA. The CDR3 DNA follows: TGTGCCAGCAGCCCCCAGACAGGCCTTACTTTCACAGATACGCAGTATTTT. It specifies CASSPQTGLTFTDTQYF.

In DNA form, the CDR3 reads TGCAGCGTTGAAAGGCTCCTCTCATATGGCTACACCTTC. As protein: CSVERLLSYGYTF. V gene TRBV29-1 combines with J gene TRBJ1-2, with D unresolved. This CDR3 comprises 13 residues. V was clipped by 2 bases and J by 5 bases, with 12 bases between them. CDR1 is SQVTM and CDR2 is ANQGSEA in the germline V gene.

This chain links TRBV5-1 with TRBJ1-1; 10 bases agree with TRBD1. This CDR3 contains 18 residues. CDR1 is SGHRS, CDR2 YFSETQ, per germline. Germline trimming cut 7 bases from V and 3 bases from J; bases unmatched to any gene: 18. CDR3 nucleotides: TGCGCCAGCTCTCCGAAGGGACAGGGGAATCTGGTAGACACTGAAGCTTTCTTT. It translates to CASSPKGQGNLVDTEAFF.

This clonotype has a single count. The genes are TRBV20-1 and TRBJ1-2; no definite D call. Germline CDR1 and CDR2: DFQATT and SNEGSKA (reference sequence). The CDR3 is 12 amino acids. V gave up 6 bases and J gave up 2 bases, with 10 bases separating them. The CDR3 spells CSANLGNYGYTF. DNA for the CDR3: TGCAGTGCGAACCTCGGGAACTATGGCTACACCTTC.

In this sample, this clonotype turned up many times. The rearrangement uses TRBV4-1 and TRBJ2-2; D is uncertain. CDR3 size: 15 residues. Trimming removed 4 bases from V and 0 bases from J, with 9 bases in between. CDR1 and CDR2 (germline): MGHRA, YSYEKL. CDR3 amino acids: CASSPGSSNTGELFF. The DNA of the CDR3 is TGCGCCAGCAGCCCCGGGTCCTCGAACACCGGGGAGCTGTTTTTT.

The CDR3 spells CASSLARRSFGNTIYF. DNA of the CDR3: TGTGCCAGCAGCTTAGCCAGGCGTTCCTTTGGAAACACCATATATTTT. J is TRBJ1-3 and V is TRBV11-2; D remains ambiguous. The CDR3 is 16 amino acids. Between the trimmed V and J ends, which lost 1 base and 3 bases, there was a span of 13 bases. CDR1 and CDR2 (germline): SGHAT, FQNNGV.

The chain uses TRBV12-3 or TRBV12-4 and TRBJ1-1, with 9 bases lining up with TRBD1. CDR3 length: 14 residues. Unmatched junction bases numbered 11, after V lost 4 bases and J lost 11 bases. CDR3 sequence: CASSSYTGGYWAFF. CDR3 coding DNA: TGTGCCAGCAGTTCTTATACAGGGGGCTATTGGGCTTTCTTT.

Notes on this clonotype: One end of the junction is discordant with germline, which a read error may explain. J is TRBJ2-1 and V is TRBV20-1; TRBD2 aligns across 8 bases. This CDR3 comprises 13 residues. Per germline, CDR1 DFQATT and CDR2 SNEGSKA (reference sequence). CDR3 loop: CSGGTRGYNEQFF. CDR3 in DNA: TGCAGCGGCGGGACTAGGGGCTACAACGAGCAGTTCTTC.